A single sample is the source of the 3 T cell receptor beta chains below, sequenced in a study of naive and memory T cell subsets. Both TRBC1 and TRBC2 were covered by a beta constant-region primer of two equimolar oligonucleotides. Four rounds of PCR amplified the ligated cDNA using nested alpha and beta constant-region primers plus SP2. TCRdb reprocessed the UMI-ligation and nested PCR reads with MiXCR, giving one entry per CDR3 protein. The data show approximately 31,000 distinct CDR3 sequences, with about 18% seen just once and around 3.3% held by the top ten. The sample consisted of effector memory CD4+ T cells from blood. The subset was: effector memory, CD45RA- CD27-. These receptors came from a human donor in good health.

This clonotype has at least ten counts. The genes are TRBV7-2 and TRBJ1-5; no firm D call. This CDR3 spans 14 amino acids. Germline V CDR1 and CDR2: SGHTA, FQGNSA. V lost 5 bases and J 0 bases, leaving 8 bases between the germline ends. CDR3 DNA: TGTGCCAGCAGCGACGTCTATAGCAATCAGCCCCAGCATTTT. It specifies CASSDVYSNQPQHF. Based on the CDR3 plus reference TRBV7-2 and TRBJ1-5, the full variable domain is GAGVSQSPSNKVTEKGKDVELRCDPISGHTALYWYRQSLGQGLEFLIYFQGNSAPDKSGLPSDRFSAERTGGSVSTLTIQRTQQEDSAVYLCASSDVYSNQPQHFGDGTRLSIL.

The chain has TRBV6-1 and TRBJ2-7; 7 positions agree with TRBD2. CDR3 length equals 15 residues. With V trimmed by 2 bases and J by 3 bases, 7 bases remained unmatched. CDR1 MNHNS and CDR2 SASEGT come from the germline V gene. CDR3 sequence: CASSERAGESYEQYF. Here the CDR3 DNA reads TGTGCCAGCAGTGAACGGGCGGGAGAGAGCTACGAGCAGTACTTC.

V usage is TRBV4-2 and J usage is TRBJ1-2; tentatively, D is TRBD1 (6 bases). The CDR3 loop spans 21 amino acids. V lost 0 bases, J lost 4 bases, and 30 bases lay in between. Germline values: CDR1 LGHNA, CDR2 YNFKEQ. The CDR3 here is CASSQDRQGLRGHLSFYGYTF. Here the CDR3 DNA reads TGTGCCAGCAGCCAAGATAGGCAGGGGTTGAGAGGGCATCTTTCTTTCTATGGCTACACCTTC.